Below are 8 T cell receptor beta chains sequenced from a single sample in a study of a mutant IDH1 vaccine in newly diagnosed glioma. Time point in this sample: week 23, last vaccination. Every vaccination contained 300 ug of the mutant IDH1 20-mer peptide and was paired with topical imiquimod. The antigens of these receptors remain unknown. Repertoires were generated with immunoSEQ multiplex PCR, while TCRdb's copy carries only in-frame clones and drops some. Of about 82,000 clones in the sample, 65% to 90% were seen once. Material: PBMCs, obtained from a glioma patient whose treatment included an IDH1 peptide vaccine. These receptors all come from a man aged 25-40 years with glioma. Some clones in this sample may be carry-over from other donors' samples.

V gene TRBV7-9 combines with J gene TRBJ2-7; a possible D gene is TRBD2 (6 bases). V was clipped by 2 bases and J by 5 bases, with 7 bases between them. CDR3 size: 12 residues. Germline CDR1 SEHNR, CDR2 FQNEAQ (reference sequence). The CDR3: CASSLSGDEQYF. The CDR3 DNA reads as TGTGCCAGCAGCTTATCGGGGGACGAGCAGTACTTC.

The V gene is TRBV28, the J gene TRBJ2-3, with 9 bases matching TRBD2. This CDR3 comprises 15 residues. The ends lost 5 bases at V and 2 bases at J; junction bases unmatched: 5. Looked up from germline, CDR1 is MDHEN and CDR2 is SYDVKM. CDR3 in amino acids: CASSQRGAATDTQYF. In DNA, the CDR3 is TGTGCCAGCAGTCAGCGGGGGGCTGCCACAGATACGCAGTATTTT.

This rearrangement joins TRBV2 to TRBJ2-2; D may match TRBD1 or TRBD2 (5 bases each). Germline-derived CDR1 and CDR2 are SNHLY and FYNNEI. The CDR3 length is 18 residues. Trimming removed 7 bases at V and 0 bases at J, with 21 bases between. The CDR3 bases are TGTGCCAGCATGGAGCGAGGTCAGCGGACAACGAACACCGGGGAGCTGTTTTTT. Its protein product is CASMERGQRTTNTGELFF.

The J gene is TRBJ1-2, the V gene TRBV4-3; D is unresolved. Per germline, CDR1 LGHNA and CDR2 YSLEER. The CDR3 contains 15 residues. V shed 0 bases and J shed 6 bases, with 14 bases lying between them. This chain's CDR3 is CASSQDSAGVDGYTF. The CDR3 DNA reads TGCGCCAGCAGCCAAGATTCGGCGGGAGTTGATGGCTACACCTTC.

The gene calls are TRBV29-1 and TRBJ1-1; D remains ambiguous. V gave up 8 bases and J gave up 1 base, with 14 bases separating them. The germline V gene encodes CDR1 SQVTM and CDR2 ANQGSEA. This CDR3 is 13 amino acids long. The CDR3 region is CSFRGRSNTEAFF. The CDR3 coding sequence is TGCAGCTTCCGAGGGAGATCGAACACTGAAGCTTTCTTT. Variable domain in full (rest from reference TRBV29-1 and TRBJ1-1): SAVISQKPSRDICQRGTSLTIQCQVDSQVTMMFWYRQQPGQSLTLIATANQGSEATYESGFVIDKFPISRPNLTFSTLTVSNMSPEDSSIYLCSFRGRSNTEAFFGQGTRLTVV.

The CDR3 bases are TGTGCCAGCAGCTTAGCAGGGCTAGCGGGGGAAGCAGATACGCAGTATTTT. Translated, it gives CASSLAGLAGEADTQYF. The chain employs TRBV7-2 and TRBJ2-3; 10 bases agree with TRBD2. V lost 0 bases, J lost 4 bases, and 7 bases stayed unmatched. The CDR3 length is 17 residues. Germline V lookup: CDR1 SGHTA, CDR2 FQGNSA.

V and J are TRBV11-3 and TRBJ2-2, with D possibly being TRBD2 (7 bases). The germline CDR1 and CDR2 sequences are SGHNT and YENEEA. CDR3 length equals 16 residues. V was clipped by 5 bases and J by 0 bases, with 13 bases between them. The CDR3 nucleotides are TGTGCCAGCAGCCGGGGGCTAGCGGCGAACACCGGGGAGCTGTTTTTT. Its protein is CASSRGLAANTGELFF.

The rearrangement uses TRBV4-2 and TRBJ2-2, with 8 bases identical to TRBD2. This CDR3 region has 17 residues. Germline V gene lookup returns CDR1 LGHNA and CDR2 YNFKEQ. V trimming: 4 bases; J trimming: 4 bases; junction bases outside the gene matches: 11. CDR3: CASSLSPVGGATGELFF. The CDR3, as DNA: TGTGCCAGCAGCCTGTCCCCTGTCGGGGGGGCCACCGGGGAGCTGTTTTTT.